This T cell receptor (beta chain) was sequenced in a study of blood T cell repertoires in COVID-19. Original analysis: Amplified reference gene primers provided the basis for estimating nucleated cell counts. Profiling relied on immunoSEQ multiplex PCR, and the TCRdb table lists in-frame clones only, not all of them. Clonal size and the V and J genes are those of that table, whereas D and trimming came from the DNA. The table lists roughly 200,000 clones, nearly 90% of them singletons. The CDR3 spans 11 residues. In germline, CDR1 is SGHRS, CDR2 YFSETQ. Between the trimmed V and J ends, which lost 3 bases and 3 bases, there was a span of 3 bases.

Sequenced sample: peripheral blood. The receptor's source is a middle-aged man with acute or convalescent COVID-19. V is TRBV5-1 and J is TRBJ1-1; D remains unclear. CDR3 residues: CASSSDTEAFF. DNA for the CDR3: TGCGCCAGCAGCTCGGACACTGAAGCTTTCTTT.